This T cell receptor (beta chain) was observed in a study of T cell responses to AZD1222 COVID-19 vaccine. The germline V and J ends were trimmed by 6 bases and 6 bases, with 12 bases remaining between them. This CDR3 is 12 amino acids long. CDR1 and CDR2 from the germline V gene are MNHEY and SMNVEV (reference sequence). Measured with immunoSEQ multiplex PCR; TCRdb has only the in-frame clones, and not every one. This sample yields under 150,000 clones, of which under 95% are seen a single time; about 3% belongs to the top ten. The input for sequencing was peripheral blood, taken on day 0 of AZD1222 vaccination. The chain has TRBV27 and TRBJ2-7; no definite D call. The source of this sequence is an adult in good health. CDR3 DNA: TGTGCCAGCAGGACGGGTATGTCCGAGCAGTACTTC. Its protein is CASRTGMSEQYF.